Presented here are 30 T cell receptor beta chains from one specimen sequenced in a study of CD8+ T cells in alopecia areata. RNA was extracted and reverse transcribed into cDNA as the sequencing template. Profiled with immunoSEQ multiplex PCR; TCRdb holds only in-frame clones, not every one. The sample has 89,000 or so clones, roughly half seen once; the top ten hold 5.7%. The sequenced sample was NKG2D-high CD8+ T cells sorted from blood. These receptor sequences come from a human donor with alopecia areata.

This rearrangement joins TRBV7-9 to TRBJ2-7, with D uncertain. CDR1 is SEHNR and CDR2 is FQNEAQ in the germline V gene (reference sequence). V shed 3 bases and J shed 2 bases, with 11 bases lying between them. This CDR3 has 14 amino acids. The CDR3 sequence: CASSFTVSPYEQYF. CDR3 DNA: TGTGCCAGCAGCTTTACAGTTTCCCCCTACGAGCAGTACTTC.

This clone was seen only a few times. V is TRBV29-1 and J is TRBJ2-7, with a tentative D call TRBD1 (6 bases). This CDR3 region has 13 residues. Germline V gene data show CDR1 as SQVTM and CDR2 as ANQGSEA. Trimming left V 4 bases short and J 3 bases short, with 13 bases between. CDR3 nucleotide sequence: TGCAGCGTTGTCACAGGGTTGGGCTACGAGCAGTACTTC. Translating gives CSVVTGLGYEQYF.

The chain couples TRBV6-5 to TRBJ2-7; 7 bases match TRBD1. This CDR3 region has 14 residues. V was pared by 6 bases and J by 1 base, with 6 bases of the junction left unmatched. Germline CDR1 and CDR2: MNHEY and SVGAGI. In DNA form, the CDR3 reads TGTGCCAGCAGACCGGACAGGAGTTCCTACGAGCAGTACTTC. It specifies CASRPDRSSYEQYF.

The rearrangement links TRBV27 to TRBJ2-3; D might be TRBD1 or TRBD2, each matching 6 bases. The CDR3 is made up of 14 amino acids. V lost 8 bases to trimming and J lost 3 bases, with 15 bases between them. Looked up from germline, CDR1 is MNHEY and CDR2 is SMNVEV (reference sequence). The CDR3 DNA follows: TGTGCCAGCGCTGACGGGGGCGGGACAGATACGCAGTATTTT. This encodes CASADGGGTDTQYF.

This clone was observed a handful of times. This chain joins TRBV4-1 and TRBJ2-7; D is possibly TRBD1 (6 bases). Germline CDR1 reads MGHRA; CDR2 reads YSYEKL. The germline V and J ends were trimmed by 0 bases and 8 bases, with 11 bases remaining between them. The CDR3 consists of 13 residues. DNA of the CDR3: TGCGCCAGCAGCCAAGAGGACAGCCTCAAGCAGTACTTC. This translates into CASSQEDSLKQYF.

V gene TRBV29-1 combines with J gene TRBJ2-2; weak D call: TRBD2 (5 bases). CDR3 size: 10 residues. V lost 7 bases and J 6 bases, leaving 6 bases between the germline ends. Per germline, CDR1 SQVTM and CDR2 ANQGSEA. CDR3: CSAGAGELFF. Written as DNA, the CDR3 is TGCAGCGCCGGGGCCGGGGAGCTGTTTTTT.

DNA for the CDR3: TGTGCCAGCACCTTGGGGCAGGACTATGGCTACACCTTC. This codes for CASTLGQDYGYTF. V and J are TRBV9 and TRBJ1-2, with D perhaps TRBD1 (5 bases). This CDR3 is 13 amino acids long. V lost 6 bases and J lost 3, with 12 bases in between. Germline CDR1 and CDR2: SGDLS and YYNGEE.

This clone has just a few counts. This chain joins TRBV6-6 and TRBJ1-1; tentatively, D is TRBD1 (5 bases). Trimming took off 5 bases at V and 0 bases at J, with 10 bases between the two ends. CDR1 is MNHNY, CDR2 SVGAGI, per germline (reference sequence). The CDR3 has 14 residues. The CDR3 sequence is CASSPGTVNTEAFF. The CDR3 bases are TGTGCCAGCAGTCCTGGGACGGTGAACACTGAAGCTTTCTTT.

As DNA, the CDR3 is TGCAGCGTTGGGGGCGGGGCAGTTCTGAATGACTATGGCTACACCTTC. Its protein is CSVGGGAVLNDYGYTF. The chain carries TRBV29-1 and TRBJ1-2, with D perhaps TRBD1 (5 bases). V gave up 4 bases and J gave up 3 bases, with 21 bases separating them. Germline lookup yields CDR1 SQVTM and CDR2 ANQGSEA. There are 16 residues in the CDR3.

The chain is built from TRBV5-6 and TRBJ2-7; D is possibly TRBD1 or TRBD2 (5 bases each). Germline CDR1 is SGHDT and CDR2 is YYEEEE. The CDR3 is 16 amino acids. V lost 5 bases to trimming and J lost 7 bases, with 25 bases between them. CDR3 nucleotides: TGTGCCAGCAGAGGGGACGAGCAGGACGATCCCTGGGAGCAGTACTTC. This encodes CASRGDEQDDPWEQYF.

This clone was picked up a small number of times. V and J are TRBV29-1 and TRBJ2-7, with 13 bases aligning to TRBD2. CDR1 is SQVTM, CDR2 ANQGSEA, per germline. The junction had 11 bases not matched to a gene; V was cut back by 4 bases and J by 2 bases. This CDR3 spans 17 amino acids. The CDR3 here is CSVAGPTSGRSPYEQYF. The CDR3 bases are TGCAGCGTTGCAGGCCCGACTAGCGGGAGGTCCCCCTACGAGCAGTACTTC.

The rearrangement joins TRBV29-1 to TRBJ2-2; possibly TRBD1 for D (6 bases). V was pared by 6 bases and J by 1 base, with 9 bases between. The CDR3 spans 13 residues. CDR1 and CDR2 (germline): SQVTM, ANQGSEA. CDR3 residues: CSVRGWNTGELFF. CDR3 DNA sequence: TGCAGCGTCAGGGGCTGGAACACCGGGGAGCTGTTTTTT.

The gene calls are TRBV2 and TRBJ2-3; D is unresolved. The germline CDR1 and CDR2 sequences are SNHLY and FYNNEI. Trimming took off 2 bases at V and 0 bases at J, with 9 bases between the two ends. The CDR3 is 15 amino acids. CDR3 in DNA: TGTGCCAGCAGTGAAAGCTTCTCCAGCACAGATACGCAGTATTTT. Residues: CASSESFSSTDTQYF.

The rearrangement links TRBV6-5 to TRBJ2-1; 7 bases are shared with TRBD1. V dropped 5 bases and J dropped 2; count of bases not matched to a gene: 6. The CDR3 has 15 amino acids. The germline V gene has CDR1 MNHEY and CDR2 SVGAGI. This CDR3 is CASSIDRAAYNEQFF. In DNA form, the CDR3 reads TGTGCCAGCAGTATCGACAGGGCCGCCTACAATGAGCAGTTCTTC.

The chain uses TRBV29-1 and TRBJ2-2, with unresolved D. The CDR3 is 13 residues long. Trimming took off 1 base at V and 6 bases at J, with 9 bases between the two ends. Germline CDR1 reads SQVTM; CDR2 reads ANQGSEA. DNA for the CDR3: TGCAGCGTTGAAGTTACAAGCTCCGGGGAGCTGTTTTTT. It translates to CSVEVTSSGELFF.

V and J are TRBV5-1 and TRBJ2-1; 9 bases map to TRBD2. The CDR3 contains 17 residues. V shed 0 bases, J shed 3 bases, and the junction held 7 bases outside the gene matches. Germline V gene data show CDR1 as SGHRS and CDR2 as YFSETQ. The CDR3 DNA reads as TGCGCCAGCAGCTTGGGAAGCGGGGGGAAATTCTACAATGAGCAGTTCTTC. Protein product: CASSLGSGGKFYNEQFF.

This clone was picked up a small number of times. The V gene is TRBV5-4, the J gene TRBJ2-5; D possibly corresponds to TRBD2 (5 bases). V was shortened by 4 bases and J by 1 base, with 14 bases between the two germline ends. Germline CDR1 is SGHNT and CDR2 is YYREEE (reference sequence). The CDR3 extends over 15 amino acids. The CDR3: CASSGVSGPQETQYF. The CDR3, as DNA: TGTGCCAGCAGCGGGGTGAGCGGACCCCAAGAGACCCAGTACTTC.

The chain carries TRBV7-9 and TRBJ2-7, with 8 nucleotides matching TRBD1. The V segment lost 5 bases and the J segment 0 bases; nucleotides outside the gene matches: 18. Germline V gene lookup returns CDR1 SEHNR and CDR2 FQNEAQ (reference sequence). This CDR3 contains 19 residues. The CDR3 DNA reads TGTGCCAGCAGCCCAAGGGGCCAGGACAGGGAAGTTGGCTCCTACGAGCAGTACTTC. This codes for CASSPRGQDREVGSYEQYF.

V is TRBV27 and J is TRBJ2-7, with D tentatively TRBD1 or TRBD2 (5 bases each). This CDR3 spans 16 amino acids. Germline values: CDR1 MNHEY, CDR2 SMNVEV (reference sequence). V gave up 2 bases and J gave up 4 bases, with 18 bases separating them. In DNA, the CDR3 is TGTGCCAGCAGTTTAAGGACTGGGGGAAAATTATACGAGCAGTACTTC. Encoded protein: CASSLRTGGKLYEQYF.

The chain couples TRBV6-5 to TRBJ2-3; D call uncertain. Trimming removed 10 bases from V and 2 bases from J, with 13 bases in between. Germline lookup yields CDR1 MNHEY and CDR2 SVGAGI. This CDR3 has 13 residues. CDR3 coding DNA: TGTGCCACCCGCGGACGGATCACAGATACGCAGTATTTT. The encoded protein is CATRGRITDTQYF.

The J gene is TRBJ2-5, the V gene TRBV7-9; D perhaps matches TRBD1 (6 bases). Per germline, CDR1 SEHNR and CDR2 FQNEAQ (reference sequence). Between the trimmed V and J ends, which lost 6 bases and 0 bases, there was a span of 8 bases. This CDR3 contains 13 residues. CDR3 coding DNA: TGTGCCAGCAGAGGACAGAACCAAGAGACCCAGTACTTC. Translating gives CASRGQNQETQYF.

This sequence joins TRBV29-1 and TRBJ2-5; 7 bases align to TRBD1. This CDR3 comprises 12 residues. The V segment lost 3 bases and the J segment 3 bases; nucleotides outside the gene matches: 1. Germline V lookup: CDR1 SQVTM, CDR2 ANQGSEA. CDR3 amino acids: CSVDQGEETQYF. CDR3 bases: TGCAGCGTTGACCAGGGGGAAGAGACCCAGTACTTC.

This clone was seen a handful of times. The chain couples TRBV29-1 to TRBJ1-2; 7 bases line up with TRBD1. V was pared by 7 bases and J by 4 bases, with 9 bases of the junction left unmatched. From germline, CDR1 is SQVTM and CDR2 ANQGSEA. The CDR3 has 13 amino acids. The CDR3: CSASSGTVYGYTF. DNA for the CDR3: TGCAGCGCGTCCTCCGGGACAGTCTATGGCTACACCTTC.

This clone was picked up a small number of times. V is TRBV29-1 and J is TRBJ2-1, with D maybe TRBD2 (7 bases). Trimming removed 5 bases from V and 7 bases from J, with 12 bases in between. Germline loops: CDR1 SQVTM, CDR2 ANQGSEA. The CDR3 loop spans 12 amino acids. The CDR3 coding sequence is TGCAGCGTTACCAGGGGAGGGAATGAGCAGTTCTTC. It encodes CSVTRGGNEQFF.

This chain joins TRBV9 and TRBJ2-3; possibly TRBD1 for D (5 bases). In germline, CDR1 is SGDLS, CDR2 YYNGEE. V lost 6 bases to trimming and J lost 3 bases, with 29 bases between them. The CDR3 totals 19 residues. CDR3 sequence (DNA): TGTGCCAGCACAAGGACATCTGGGTTGGGTCGTACCCAGACAGATACGCAGTATTTT. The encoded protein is CASTRTSGLGRTQTDTQYF. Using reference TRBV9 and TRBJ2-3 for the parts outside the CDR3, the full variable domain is DSGVTQTPKHLITATGQRVTLRCSPRSGDLSVYWYQQSLDQGLQFLIQYYNGEERAKGNILERFSAQQFPDLHSELNLSSLELGDSALYFCASTRTSGLGRTQTDTQYFGPGTRLTVL.

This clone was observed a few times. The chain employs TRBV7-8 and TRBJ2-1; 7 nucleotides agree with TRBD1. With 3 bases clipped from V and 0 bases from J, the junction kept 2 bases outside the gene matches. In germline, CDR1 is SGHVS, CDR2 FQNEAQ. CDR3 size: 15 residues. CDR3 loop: CASSLTGSSYNEQFF. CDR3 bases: TGTGCCAGCAGCTTGACAGGGAGCTCCTACAATGAGCAGTTCTTC.

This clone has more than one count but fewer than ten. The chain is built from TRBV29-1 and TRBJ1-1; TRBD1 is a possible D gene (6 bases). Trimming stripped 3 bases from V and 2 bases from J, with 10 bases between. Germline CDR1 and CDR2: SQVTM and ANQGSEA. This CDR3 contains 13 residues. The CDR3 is CSVDGGSNTEAFF. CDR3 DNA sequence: TGCAGCGTTGATGGGGGCAGCAACACTGAAGCTTTCTTT.

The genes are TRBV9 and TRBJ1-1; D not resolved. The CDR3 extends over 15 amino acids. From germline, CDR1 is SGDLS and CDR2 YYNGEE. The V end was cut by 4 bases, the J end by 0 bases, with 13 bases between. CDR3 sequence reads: CASSPLDGLNTEAFF. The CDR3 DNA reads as TGTGCCAGCAGCCCCCTGGACGGGCTGAACACTGAAGCTTTCTTT.

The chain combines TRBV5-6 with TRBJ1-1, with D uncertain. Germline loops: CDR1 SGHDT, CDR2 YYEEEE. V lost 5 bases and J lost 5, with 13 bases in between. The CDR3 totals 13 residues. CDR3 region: CASSYGSGTEAFF. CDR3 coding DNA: TGTGCCAGCAGTTACGGCTCGGGGACTGAAGCTTTCTTT.

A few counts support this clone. The CDR3 DNA follows: TGCAGCGAAAGGGCAGGCTACACCTTC. Protein: CSERAGYTF. The chain carries TRBV29-1 and TRBJ1-2; D ambiguous. Germline V lookup: CDR1 SQVTM, CDR2 ANQGSEA. V was shortened by 7 bases and J by 8 bases, with 8 bases between the two germline ends. The CDR3 extends over 9 amino acids.